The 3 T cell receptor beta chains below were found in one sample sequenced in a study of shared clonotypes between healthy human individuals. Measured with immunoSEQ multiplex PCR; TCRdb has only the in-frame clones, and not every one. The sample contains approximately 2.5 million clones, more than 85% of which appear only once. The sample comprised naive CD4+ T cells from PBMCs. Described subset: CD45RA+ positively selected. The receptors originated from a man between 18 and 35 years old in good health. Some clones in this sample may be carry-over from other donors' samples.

CDR3 nucleotides: TGTGCCAGCAGCTTTCTTCTAGCGGGAGCTGGTGACGAGCAGTACTTC. Its protein product is CASSFLLAGAGDEQYF. The chain carries TRBV7-8 and TRBJ2-7; TRBD2 aligns across 10 bases. Trimming took 3 bases from V and 5 from J; bases not matched to a gene: 10. CDR1 is SGHVS, CDR2 FQNEAQ, per germline. The CDR3 covers 16 residues.

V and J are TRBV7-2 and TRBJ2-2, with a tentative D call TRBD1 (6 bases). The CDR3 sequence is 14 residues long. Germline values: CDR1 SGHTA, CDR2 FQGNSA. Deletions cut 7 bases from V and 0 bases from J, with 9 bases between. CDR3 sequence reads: CASKGTPNTGELFF. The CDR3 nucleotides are TGTGCCAGCAAGGGGACACCGAACACCGGGGAGCTGTTTTTT.

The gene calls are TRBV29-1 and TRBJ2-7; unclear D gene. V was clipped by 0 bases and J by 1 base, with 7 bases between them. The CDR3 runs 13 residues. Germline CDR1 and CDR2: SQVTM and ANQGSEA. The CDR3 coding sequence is TGCAGCGTTGAAGATGGCAGATCCTACGAGCAGTACTTC. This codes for CSVEDGRSYEQYF.